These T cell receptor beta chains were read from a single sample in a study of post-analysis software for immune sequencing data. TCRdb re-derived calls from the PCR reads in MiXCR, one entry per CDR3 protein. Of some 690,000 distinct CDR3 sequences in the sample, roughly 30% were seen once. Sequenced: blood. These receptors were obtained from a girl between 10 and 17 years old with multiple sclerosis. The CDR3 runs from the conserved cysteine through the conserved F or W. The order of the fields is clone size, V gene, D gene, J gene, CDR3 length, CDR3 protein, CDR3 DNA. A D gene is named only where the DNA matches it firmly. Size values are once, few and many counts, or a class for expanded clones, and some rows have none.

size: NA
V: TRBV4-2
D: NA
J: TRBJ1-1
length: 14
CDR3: CASSPDGGGTEAFF
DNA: TGTGCCAGCAGCCCTGACGGCGGGGGAACTGAAGCTTTCTTT

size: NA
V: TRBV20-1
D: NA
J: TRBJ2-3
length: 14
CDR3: CSARDGPGGDTQYF
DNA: TGCAGTGCTAGAGATGGGCCCGGGGGAGATACGCAGTATTTT

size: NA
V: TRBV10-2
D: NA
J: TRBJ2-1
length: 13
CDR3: CASSRISYNEQFF
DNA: TGCGCCAGCTCGAGGATCTCCTACAATGAGCAGTTCTTC

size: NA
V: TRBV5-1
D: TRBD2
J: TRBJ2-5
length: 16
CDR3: CASSPRLAVAQETQYF
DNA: TGCGCCAGCAGCCCCCGACTAGCGGTAGCCCAAGAGACCCAGTACTTC

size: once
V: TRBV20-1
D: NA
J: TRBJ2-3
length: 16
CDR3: CGASSEADQPTDTQYF
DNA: TGCGGTGCTAGCTCGGAAGCGGACCAGCCCACAGATACGCAGTATTTT

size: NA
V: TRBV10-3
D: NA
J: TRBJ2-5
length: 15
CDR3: CAISEGKGAGETQYF
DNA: TGTGCCATCAGTGAAGGGAAAGGGGCCGGAGAGACCCAGTACTTC

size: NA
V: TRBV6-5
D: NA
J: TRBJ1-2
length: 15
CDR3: CASSRDGDSNYGYTF
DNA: TGTGCCAGCAGCCGGGACGGGGATTCGAACTATGGCTACACCTTC

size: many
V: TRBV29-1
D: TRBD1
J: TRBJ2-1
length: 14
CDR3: CSVEWWDSYNEQFF
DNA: TGCAGCGTTGAGTGGTGGGACAGCTACAATGAGCAGTTCTTC

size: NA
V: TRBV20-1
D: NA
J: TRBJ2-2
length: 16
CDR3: CSARDLADPNTGELFF
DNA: TGCAGTGCTAGAGATTTGGCGGATCCGAACACCGGGGAGCTGTTTTTT

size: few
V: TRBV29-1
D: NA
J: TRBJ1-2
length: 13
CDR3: CSVEVGKDYGYTF
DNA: TGCAGCGTTGAAGTAGGTAAAGACTATGGCTACACCTTC

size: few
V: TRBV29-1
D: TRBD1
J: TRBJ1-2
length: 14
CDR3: CSVITGQGGTGYTF
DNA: TGCAGCGTGATAACTGGACAGGGTGGGACTGGCTACACCTTC

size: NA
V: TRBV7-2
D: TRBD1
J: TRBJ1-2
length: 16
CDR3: CASSPQGVRLNFGYTF
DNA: TGTGCCAGCAGCCCGCAGGGGGTTCGGCTTAACTTTGGCTACACCTTC

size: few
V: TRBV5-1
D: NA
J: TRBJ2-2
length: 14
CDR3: CASSIDPNTGELFF
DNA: TGCGCCAGCAGCATAGACCCGAACACCGGGGAGCTGTTTTTT

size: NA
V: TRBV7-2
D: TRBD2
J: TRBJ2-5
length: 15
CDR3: CASTPAGAGKETQYF
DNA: TGTGCCAGCACCCCAGCGGGGGCCGGCAAAGAGACCCAGTACTTC

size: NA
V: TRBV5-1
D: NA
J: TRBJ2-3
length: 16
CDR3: CASSFKSGEATDTQYF
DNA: TGCGCCAGCAGCTTTAAGTCAGGGGAAGCAACAGATACGCAGTATTTT

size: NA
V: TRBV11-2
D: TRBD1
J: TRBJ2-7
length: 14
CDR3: CASALGTGGYEQYF
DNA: TGTGCCAGCGCTCTTGGGACAGGGGGCTACGAGCAGTACTTC